A single sample is the source of the 20 T cell receptor beta chains below, sequenced in a study of cytomegalovirus exposure and HLA in healthy donors. The PCR employed 60 Vbeta primers together with 13 Jbeta primers. Method: immunoSEQ multiplex PCR; TCRdb's copy keeps in-frame clones and lacks some. The table lists about 140,000 clones, around 81% of them singletons. Input material: PBMCs. The source is a man in his forties or fifties in good health and CMV-seronegative.

This clone has only a few counts. This sequence joins TRBV6-5 and TRBJ2-7, with 7 bases aligning to TRBD2. The CDR3 contains 15 residues. Germline values: CDR1 MNHEY, CDR2 SVGAGI. V lost 2 bases and J lost 3; bases outside the gene matches: 7. CDR3 sequence (DNA): TGTGCCAGCAGTTACACGGCTAGCGGCATCTACGAGCAGTACTTC. Amino acids: CASSYTASGIYEQYF.

V and J are TRBV15 and TRBJ1-5, with 7 bases aligning to TRBD1. J gave up 0 bases and V 0 bases, and 11 bases lay outside the gene matches. The CDR3 consists of 19 residues. Germline loops: CDR1 LNHNV, CDR2 YYDKDF (reference sequence). CDR3 DNA: TGTGCCACCAGCAGAGATCTGCAGGGGGAGAAGTATAGCAATCAGCCCCAGCATTTT. The encoded protein is CATSRDLQGEKYSNQPQHF.

CDR3 nucleotide sequence: TGTGCCAGCAGCTTTCGGGCGGGGGGGCCAACAGATACGCAGTATTTT. It is translated as CASSFRAGGPTDTQYF. The chain links TRBV5-4 to TRBJ2-3; TRBD2 aligns across 9 bases. With 2 bases clipped from V and 3 bases from J, the junction kept 7 bases outside the gene matches. This CDR3 comprises 16 residues. Germline V gives CDR1 SGHNT, CDR2 YYREEE (reference sequence).

This chain joins TRBV9 and TRBJ1-1; no clear D. CDR1 and CDR2 from the germline V gene are SGDLS and YYNGEE. CDR3 size: 16 residues. V was trimmed by 0 bases and J by 1 base, leaving 13 bases between them. The CDR3 loop reads CASSVGIVAENTEAFF. CDR3 nucleotides: TGTGCCAGCAGCGTAGGAATCGTCGCAGAGAACACTGAAGCTTTCTTT.

The chain uses TRBV27 and TRBJ2-4, with D unresolved. Per the germline V gene, CDR1 is MNHEY and CDR2 is SMNVEV (reference sequence). This CDR3 region has 13 residues. Trimming stripped 0 bases from V and 4 bases from J, with 4 bases between. The CDR3, as DNA: TGTGCCAGCAGTTTATCCGAGAAAAACATTCAGTACTTC. It encodes CASSLSEKNIQYF.

Notes on this clone: Other DNA sequences in the same sample also yield this CDR3. The V call is TRBV9, the J call TRBJ2-1; D not resolved. V lost 0 bases, J lost 0 bases, and 4 bases lay in between. The germline V gene has CDR1 SGDLS and CDR2 YYNGEE. The CDR3 extends over 14 amino acids. Here the CDR3 reads CASSVGSSYNEQFF. The CDR3, as DNA: TGTGCCAGCAGCGTAGGTAGCTCCTACAATGAGCAGTTCTTC.

The rearrangement uses TRBV28 and TRBJ1-2; 7 bases agree with TRBD1. The CDR3 is made up of 15 amino acids. Germline lookup yields CDR1 MDHEN and CDR2 SYDVKM. V shed 3 bases, J shed 5 bases, and the junction held 9 bases outside the gene matches. DNA for the CDR3: TGTGCCAGCAGTTTCATGGAGGGGGCAGGTTATGGCTACACCTTC. It specifies CASSFMEGAGYGYTF.

This chain uses TRBV5-4 with TRBJ2-5; 12 bases match TRBD1. The CDR3 spans 17 residues. CDR1 SGHNT and CDR2 YYREEE come from the germline V gene (reference sequence). V dropped 4 bases and J dropped 4; count of bases not matched to a gene: 11. The CDR3 DNA sequence: TGTGCCAGCAGCCTTCCGGGACAGGGGGCGACGGGAGAGACCCAGTACTTC. This encodes CASSLPGQGATGETQYF. The full variable domain, rest sourced from reference TRBV5-4 and TRBJ2-5, is ETGVTQSPTHLIKTRGQQVTLRCSSQSGHNTVSWYQQALGQGPQFIFQYYREEENGRGNFPPRFSGLQFPNYSSELNVNALELDDSALYLCASSLPGQGATGETQYFGPGTRLLVL.

The rearrangement links TRBV2 to TRBJ1-1; TRBD1 matches 10 bases. Germline V gene sequence: CDR1 SNHLY, CDR2 FYNNEI. Trimming took 5 bases from V and 7 from J; bases not matched to a gene: 7. The CDR3 has 14 residues. The CDR3 reads CASSTRQGAVEAFF. The CDR3 nucleotides are TGTGCCAGCAGTACCCGACAGGGGGCGGTTGAAGCTTTCTTT.

The J gene is TRBJ1-5, the V gene TRBV5-1; the match to TRBD1 covers 7 bases. Germline loops: CDR1 SGHRS, CDR2 YFSETQ. The CDR3 is made up of 15 amino acids. J lost 5 bases, V lost 4 bases, and 9 bases had no gene match. The CDR3 loop reads CASSPITGVDQPQHF. The CDR3, as DNA: TGCGCCAGCAGCCCAATTACAGGGGTAGATCAGCCCCAGCATTTT.

V usage is TRBV7-2 and J usage is TRBJ2-3; 9 bases are shared with TRBD2. The trim removed 5 bases at V and 0 bases at J, leaving 12 bases unmatched. Per germline, CDR1 SGHTA and CDR2 FQGNSA. This CDR3 is 18 amino acids long. The CDR3 region has the DNA TGTGCCAGCAGCGTTAGACGGTCTAGCGGGGCTAGCACAGATACGCAGTATTTT. Residues: CASSVRRSSGASTDTQYF.

A few counts support this clone. The chain links TRBV5-4 to TRBJ1-6; 7 bases fit TRBD1. The CDR3 spans 14 residues. Germline values: CDR1 SGHNT, CDR2 YYREEE (reference sequence). V lost 0 bases and J lost 9; bases outside the gene matches: 3. The CDR3 DNA reads TGTGCCAGCAGCTTGGACAGGGGTAGTTCACCCCTCCACTTT. As protein: CASSLDRGSSPLHF.

V gene TRBV28 combines with J gene TRBJ2-7; perhaps TRBD2 as D (5 bases). The CDR3 length is 13 residues. Deletions cut 6 bases from V and 9 bases from J, with 18 bases between. Germline V lookup: CDR1 MDHEN, CDR2 SYDVKM. CDR3 amino acids: CASSTRSRRSQYF. The CDR3 nucleotides are TGTGCCAGCAGCACCCGCTCTCGGAGGTCGCAGTACTTC.

The J gene is TRBJ2-3, the V gene TRBV2, with TRBD2 matching 10 bases. After removal of 8 bases from V and 3 bases from J, the junction contained 8 bases not matched to a gene. The CDR3 is made up of 15 amino acids. Germline-derived CDR1 and CDR2 are SNHLY and FYNNEI. The DNA for the CDR3 is TGTGCCAGCGAGGGGCAACTAGCGGGAACAGATACGCAGTATTTT. It encodes CASEGQLAGTDTQYF.

V gene TRBV7-9 combines with J gene TRBJ2-1; D remains unclear. In germline, CDR1 is SEHNR, CDR2 FQNEAQ (reference sequence). V was pared by 2 bases and J by 0 bases, with 11 bases between. CDR3 length equals 16 residues. Here the CDR3 DNA reads TGTGCCAGCAGCTTACAACAGAAGAGCTCCTACAATGAGCAGTTCTTC. The encoded protein is CASSLQQKSSYNEQFF.

V usage is TRBV6-1 and J usage is TRBJ2-3, with a possible D match to TRBD2 (6 bases). Germline V gives CDR1 MNHNS, CDR2 SASEGT. Trimming removed 0 bases at V and 5 bases at J, with 9 bases between. The CDR3 is 14 residues long. CDR3: CASSEAVGGDTQYF. DNA for the CDR3: TGTGCCAGCAGTGAAGCGGTGGGGGGAGATACGCAGTATTTT.

V usage is TRBV2 and J usage is TRBJ2-1; the D gene is possibly TRBD2 (5 bases). Germline CDR1 reads SNHLY; CDR2 reads FYNNEI. This CDR3 is 13 amino acids long. The germline V and J ends were trimmed by 3 bases and 9 bases, with 12 bases remaining between them. The CDR3 coding sequence is TGTGCCAGCAGTGATGGCGTAGGAGGTGAGCAGTTCTTC. The encoded protein is CASSDGVGGEQFF.

This clone was recorded only once. The chain joins TRBV30 to TRBJ2-6, with TRBD1 matching over 9 bases. The CDR3 is 17 amino acids. Per the germline V gene, CDR1 is GTSNPN and CDR2 is SVGIG (reference sequence). Trimming cost V 2 bases and J 3 bases; bases outside gene matches: 8. CDR3 sequence (DNA): TGTGCCTGGAGTCGGGGACAGGGTACTTTTGGGGCCAACGTCCTGACTTTC. This encodes CAWSRGQGTFGANVLTF.

The chain links TRBV5-1 to TRBJ2-7; 7 nucleotides line up with TRBD1. The CDR3 covers 14 residues. Trimming removed 4 bases from V and 6 bases from J; junction bases left unmatched: 10. CDR1 is SGHRS and CDR2 is YFSETQ in the germline V gene. The CDR3 DNA is TGCGCCAGCAGCGTCAGGACAGGAACGTCCGAGCAGTACTTC. The encoded protein is CASSVRTGTSEQYF.

In its sample, this clone was seen a few times. V and J are TRBV6-5 and TRBJ1-2; D possibly corresponds to TRBD1 (6 bases). CDR1 MNHEY and CDR2 SVGAGI come from the germline V gene. The CDR3 length is 14 residues. Between the trimmed V and J ends, which lost 0 bases and 4 bases, there was a span of 9 bases. As DNA, the CDR3 is TGTGCCAGCAGTTACTCACGGGGGGCCTATGGCTACACCTTC. This codes for CASSYSRGAYGYTF.